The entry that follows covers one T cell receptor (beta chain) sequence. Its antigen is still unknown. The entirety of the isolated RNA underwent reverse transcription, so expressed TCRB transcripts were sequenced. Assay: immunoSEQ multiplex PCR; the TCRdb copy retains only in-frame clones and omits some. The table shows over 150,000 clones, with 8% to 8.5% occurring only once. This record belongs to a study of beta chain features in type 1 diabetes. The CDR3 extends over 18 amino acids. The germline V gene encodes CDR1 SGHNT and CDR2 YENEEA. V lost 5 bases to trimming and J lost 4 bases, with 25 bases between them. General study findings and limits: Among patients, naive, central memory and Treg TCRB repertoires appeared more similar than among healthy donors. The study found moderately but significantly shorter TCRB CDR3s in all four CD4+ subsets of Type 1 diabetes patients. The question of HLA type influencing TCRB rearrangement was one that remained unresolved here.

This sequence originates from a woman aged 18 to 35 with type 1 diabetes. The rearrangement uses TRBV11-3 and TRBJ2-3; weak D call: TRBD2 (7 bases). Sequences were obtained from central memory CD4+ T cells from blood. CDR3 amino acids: CASSPTLGRGGGPDTQYF. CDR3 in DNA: TGTGCCAGCAGCCCCACCTTGGGTAGGGGGGGCGGGCCAGATACGCAGTATTTT.